Presented here are 8 T cell receptor beta chains from one specimen sequenced in a study of Graves' ophthalmopathy and Graves' hyperthyroidism. The authors amplified TCR beta CDR3 regions from RNA transcripts. RT-PCR was first run with HTBI primers, then multiplex PCR in a second round. Via MiXCR, TCRdb re-called the multiplex PCR reads, giving one row per CDR3 protein. In the table there are about 370,000 distinct CDR3 sequences, about 16% of which are singletons. Sequencing was performed on peripheral blood. Source of these receptors: a woman aged 18-29 years with Graves' ophthalmopathy.

This clonotype was counted at least ten times. V gene TRBV11-2 combines with J gene TRBJ1-1, with TRBD1 matching over 9 bases. Germline trimming cut 1 base from V and 7 bases from J; bases unmatched to any gene: 10. This CDR3 comprises 16 residues. Per the germline V gene, CDR1 is SGHAT and CDR2 is FQNNGV. For the CDR3, the DNA is TGTGCCAGCAGCTTAGGTGTGTCTTTGGGACAGGGTGAAGCTTTCTTT. Amino acids: CASSLGVSLGQGEAFF.

The chain carries TRBV6-1 and TRBJ2-7, with D perhaps matching TRBD1 (5 bases). The CDR3 spans 13 residues. V shed 7 bases and J shed 4 bases, with 14 bases lying between them. The V gene's germline CDR1 is MNHNS and CDR2 SASEGT. This CDR3 reads CASMGQGWYEQYF. The DNA for the CDR3 is TGTGCCAGCATGGGGCAGGGATGGTACGAGCAGTACTTC.

This clonotype occurred many times. Germline is not matched at one junction end, which may reflect a read error. The chain couples TRBV6-1 to TRBJ1-1, with TRBD1 matching 11 bases. CDR1 and CDR2 (germline): MNHNS, SASEGT. There are 12 residues in the CDR3. For the CDR3, the DNA is TGTGCCAGCAGTGAAGCGGGACAGGGGGAGGGTTTT. Translation: CASSEAGQGEGF.

The sample holds many counts of this clonotype. The rearrangement joins TRBV7-2 to TRBJ2-7; D is possibly TRBD1 or TRBD2 (5 bases each). Germline V gene data show CDR1 as SGHTA and CDR2 as FQGNSA. V was cut by 1 base and J by 2 bases, with 12 bases left in between. CDR3 size: 15 residues. The CDR3 spells CASSLVGDAAYEQYF. Written as DNA, the CDR3 is TGTGCCAGCAGCTTAGTAGGGGACGCAGCCTACGAGCAGTACTTC.

This clonotype was counted ten times or more. The CDR3 region has the DNA TGTGCCAGCAGCTTGATCAGGACAGGAGTTTACGAGCAGTACTTC. Amino acid sequence: CASSLIRTGVYEQYF. The chain couples TRBV11-2 to TRBJ2-7, with 7 bases fitting TRBD1. The length of the CDR3 is 15 residues. The trim removed 3 bases at V and 4 bases at J, leaving 9 bases unmatched. The germline CDR1 and CDR2 sequences are SGHAT and FQNNGV.

This clonotype was found many times. This chain links TRBV6-1 with TRBJ1-5; TRBD1 aligns across 7 bases. V lost 5 bases, J lost 2 bases, and 6 bases stayed unmatched. CDR1 MNHNS and CDR2 SASEGT come from the germline V gene. The CDR3 has 15 residues. Here the CDR3 reads CASSQTGEGNQPQHF. The CDR3 coding sequence is TGTGCCAGCAGTCAAACAGGGGAGGGCAATCAGCCCCAGCATTTT.

In this sample, this clonotype turned up many times. V gene TRBV28 combines with J gene TRBJ2-7; D is uncertain. V dropped 7 bases and J dropped 0 bases, with 7 bases sitting between them. Germline V lookup: CDR1 MDHEN, CDR2 SYDVKM. This CDR3 contains 12 residues. In DNA form, the CDR3 reads TGTGCCAGCATCGGTGGCTCCTACGAGCAGTACTTC. It codes for CASIGGSYEQYF.

This clonotype was observed at least ten times. This could be a read error, since a much larger clone is one nucleotide away. CDR3 sequence (DNA): TGTGCCAGCAGCTTATGGGAAGAGACCCAGTACTTC. Its translation is CASSLWEETQYF. V gene TRBV7-9 combines with J gene TRBJ2-5; D unclear. Germline assignment: CDR1 SEHNR and CDR2 FQNEAQ (reference sequence). Trimming removed 2 bases at V and 3 bases at J, with 4 bases between. The CDR3 is 12 residues long. The whole variable domain, filled in from reference TRBV7-9 and TRBJ2-5, reads DTGVSQNPRHKITKRGQNVTFRCDPISEHNRLYWYRQTLGQGPEFLTYFQNEAQLEKSRLLSDRFSAERPKGSFSTLEIQRTEQGDSAMYLCASSLWEETQYFGPGTRLLVL.